This T cell receptor beta chain was observed in a study of T cells in Graves' hyperthyroidism and ophthalmopathy. Study findings and constraints: The blood repertoire included most of the expanded thyroid clonotypes above 0.001.

Losses at the gene ends were 3 bases for V and 0 bases for J; bases not matched to a gene: 4. The CDR3 is 16 residues long. The germline V gene encodes CDR1 SGDLS and CDR2 YYNGEE. As regards this clonotype: Its cognate antigen is unknown.

RNA transcripts served as the template for amplifying TCR beta CDR3 regions. When the TCR CDR3 underwent first-round RT-PCR, the HTBI primer set was used. Each CDR3 protein gets one entry after TCRdb re-called the multiplex PCR reads with MiXCR. This sample yields approximately 600,000 distinct CDR3 sequences, of which approximately 14% are seen a single time; around 4.5% belongs to the top ten. V and J are TRBV9 and TRBJ2-3; 10 positions agree with TRBD2. What was sequenced was blood. This sequence originates from a middle-aged woman with Graves' ophthalmopathy. The CDR3 reads CASSEGLAISTDTQYF. The CDR3, as DNA: TGTGCCAGCAGCGAGGGACTAGCGATTAGCACAGATACGCAGTATTTT.